What follows are 13 T cell receptor beta chains derived from one specimen sequenced in a study of blood T cell repertoires in COVID-19. The assay was immunoSEQ multiplex PCR, and TCRdb's table has in-frame clones only and misses some. The table has tens of thousands of clones, 85% to 90% seen once. Sequenced input: peripheral blood. These receptor sequences come from a man in his fifties or sixties with acute or convalescent COVID-19.

The V and J genes are TRBV5-6 and TRBJ2-7; TRBD2 matches 11 bases. The CDR3 contains 15 residues. CDR1 SGHDT and CDR2 YYEEEE come from the germline V gene. After removal of 3 bases from V and 2 bases from J, the junction contained 4 bases not matched to a gene. CDR3 bases: TGTGCCAGCAGCTCCCTTAGCGGGAGGGCCTACGAGCAGTACTTC. It translates to CASSSLSGRAYEQYF.

This sequence joins TRBV4-2 and TRBJ1-2; 7 nucleotides align to TRBD1. CDR3 length: 15 amino acids. V was pared by 3 bases and J by 4 bases, with 8 bases of the junction left unmatched. Germline lookup yields CDR1 LGHNA and CDR2 YNFKEQ. In DNA, the CDR3 is TGTGCCAGCAGCCATGATGCAGGGGGGAGCTATGGCTACACCTTC. Translating gives CASSHDAGGSYGYTF.

This chain links TRBV5-1 with TRBJ2-2, with D maybe TRBD1 (6 bases). The CDR3 runs to 14 residues. V gave up 4 bases and J gave up 1 base, with 8 bases separating them. Germline V gives CDR1 SGHRS, CDR2 YFSETQ. The DNA for the CDR3 is TGCGCCAGCAGCGTGGGACAGAACACCGGGGAGCTGTTTTTT. This encodes CASSVGQNTGELFF.

V is TRBV28 and J is TRBJ2-5; the D is unclear. This CDR3 contains 13 residues. Germline-derived CDR1 and CDR2 are MDHEN and SYDVKM. Between the trimmed V and J ends, which lost 6 bases and 3 bases, there was a span of 11 bases. The CDR3 sequence is CASRPFREETQYF. In DNA form, the CDR3 reads TGTGCCAGCAGGCCCTTCCGGGAAGAGACCCAGTACTTC.

The V and J genes are TRBV7-8 and TRBJ2-2, with D possibly TRBD2 on 6 matching bases. CDR3 length equals 14 residues. Germline V gives CDR1 SGHVS, CDR2 FQNEAQ. The V and J ends lost 2 bases and 5 bases respectively, with 9 bases between them. The CDR3 protein is CASSLRLATGELFF. Here the CDR3 DNA reads TGTGCCAGCAGCTTACGCCTAGCGACCGGGGAGCTGTTTTTT.

This sequence joins TRBV19 and TRBJ2-6; 7 positions match TRBD1. This CDR3 comprises 18 residues. The germline gives CDR1 LNHDA, CDR2 SQIVND (reference sequence). V gave up 5 bases and J gave up 2 bases; unmatched junction bases: 12. DNA for the CDR3: TGTGCCAGTAGTGCGTCCCCGAGACAGGGACCTGGGGCCAACGTCCTGACTTTC. This codes for CASSASPRQGPGANVLTF.

CDR3 amino acids: CASSLVVGLADKNIQYF. In DNA form, the CDR3 reads TGTGCCAGCAGCTTAGTGGTTGGATTAGCGGACAAAAACATTCAGTACTTC. The chain couples TRBV13 to TRBJ2-4; TRBD2 might be the D (6 bases). The CDR3 is made up of 17 amino acids. The germline V gene encodes CDR1 PRHDT and CDR2 FYEKMQ (reference sequence). Trimming took 1 base from V and 3 from J, leaving 16 bases between them.

This chain links TRBV15 with TRBJ2-3; the match to TRBD2 covers 8 bases. Germline V lookup: CDR1 LNHNV, CDR2 YYDKDF (reference sequence). The CDR3 has 17 residues. Unmatched junction bases numbered 6, after V lost 1 base and J lost 0 bases. CDR3 residues: CATSRVLRGGSTDTQYF. The CDR3 DNA reads TGTGCCACCAGCAGAGTTTTACGGGGGGGAAGCACAGATACGCAGTATTTT.

This clone was counted once. This chain uses TRBV29-1 with TRBJ1-4; 8 nucleotides agree with TRBD1. This CDR3 spans 12 amino acids. Germline loops: CDR1 SQVTM, CDR2 ANQGSEA. V gave up 4 bases and J gave up 8 bases; unmatched junction bases: 3. CDR3 in amino acids: CSVGQGSEKLFF. CDR3 coding DNA: TGCAGCGTTGGACAGGGGAGCGAAAAACTGTTTTTT.

The chain carries TRBV29-1 and TRBJ2-2; D is undetermined. Germline V gene lookup returns CDR1 SQVTM and CDR2 ANQGSEA. The CDR3 runs to 15 residues. V lost 6 bases and J 0 bases, leaving 14 bases between the germline ends. The CDR3 sequence: CSVGVAAANTGELFF. CDR3 in DNA: TGCAGCGTGGGCGTGGCCGCCGCGAACACCGGGGAGCTGTTTTTT.

The gene calls are TRBV6-5 and TRBJ1-2; D is possibly TRBD1 (5 bases). Germline assignment: CDR1 MNHEY and CDR2 SVGAGI. Between the trimmed V and J ends, which lost 6 bases and 7 bases, there was a span of 15 bases. This CDR3 contains 13 residues. CDR3 nucleotide sequence: TGTGCCAGCAGCACGAGGGACTATGGTGGCTACACCTTC. It encodes CASSTRDYGGYTF.

This sequence joins TRBV5-1 and TRBJ2-1; D uncertain. The V end lost 2 bases, the J end lost 0 bases, and 18 bases lay between the germline ends. Germline-derived CDR1 and CDR2 are SGHRS and YFSETQ. The CDR3 contains 18 residues. In DNA, the CDR3 is TGCGCCAGCAGCTTAGCTCCCGGCGGCTCAAGCTCCTACAATGAGCAGTTCTTC. Translation gives CASSLAPGGSSSYNEQFF.

The J gene is TRBJ2-3, the V gene TRBV7-9; TRBD2 matches 7 bases. CDR1 is SEHNR, CDR2 FQNEAQ, per germline (reference sequence). V lost 1 base and J lost 2; bases outside the gene matches: 6. The CDR3 is 16 residues long. CDR3 sequence reads: CASSLEAGVVTDTQYF. The CDR3 nucleotides read TGTGCCAGCAGCTTAGAGGCGGGAGTTGTCACAGATACGCAGTATTTT.